The clone carrying this T cell receptor (beta chain) came up a few times. These data come from a study of blood T cells in healthy people across ages. Between the trimmed V and J ends, which lost 7 bases and 0 bases, there was a span of 9 bases. CDR1 is MDHEN, CDR2 SYDVKM, per germline. This CDR3 is 13 amino acids long. Extractions gave at least 5.5 micrograms of total RNA per sample. With a J-beta primer mix and a sample-barcoded 5' primer, a second PCR ran about 7 to 11 cycles. Using its own MiXCR run on the 5' RACE reads, TCRdb lists one record per CDR3 protein. The sample records about 1,500,000 distinct CDR3 sequences, roughly 40% being singletons.

The clonotype was recovered from a woman aged 18-29 years in good health. The chain uses TRBV28 and TRBJ2-5; D gene unclear. What was sequenced was blood. The CDR3, as DNA: TGTGCCAGCACCCTCCCGTACCAAGAGACCCAGTACTTC. Translation gives CASTLPYQETQYF.